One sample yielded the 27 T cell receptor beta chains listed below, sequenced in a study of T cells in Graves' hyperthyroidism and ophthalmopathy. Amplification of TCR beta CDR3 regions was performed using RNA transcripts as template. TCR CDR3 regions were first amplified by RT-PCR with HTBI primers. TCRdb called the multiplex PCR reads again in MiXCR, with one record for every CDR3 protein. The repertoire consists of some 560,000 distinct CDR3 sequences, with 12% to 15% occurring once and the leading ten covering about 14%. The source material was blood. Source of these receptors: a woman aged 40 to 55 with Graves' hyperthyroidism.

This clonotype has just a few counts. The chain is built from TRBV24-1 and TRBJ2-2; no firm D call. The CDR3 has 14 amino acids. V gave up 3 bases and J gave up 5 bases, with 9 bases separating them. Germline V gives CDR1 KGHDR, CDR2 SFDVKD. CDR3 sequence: CATSDPNQTGELFF. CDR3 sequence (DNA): TGTGCCACCAGTGATCCAAACCAAACCGGGGAGCTGTTTTTT.

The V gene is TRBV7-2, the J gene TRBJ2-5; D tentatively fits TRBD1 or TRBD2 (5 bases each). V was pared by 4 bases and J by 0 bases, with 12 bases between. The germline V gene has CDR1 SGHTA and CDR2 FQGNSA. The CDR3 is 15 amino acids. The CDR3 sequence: CASSSGPLYQETQYF. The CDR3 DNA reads TGTGCCAGCAGCTCGGGACCTCTGTACCAAGAGACCCAGTACTTC.

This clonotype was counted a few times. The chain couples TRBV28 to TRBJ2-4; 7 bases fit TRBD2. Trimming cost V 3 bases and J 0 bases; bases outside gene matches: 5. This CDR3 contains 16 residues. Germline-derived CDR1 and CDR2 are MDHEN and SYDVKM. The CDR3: CASSFEAGLAKNIQYF. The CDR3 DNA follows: TGTGCCAGCAGTTTTGAAGCGGGACTAGCCAAAAACATTCAGTACTTC.

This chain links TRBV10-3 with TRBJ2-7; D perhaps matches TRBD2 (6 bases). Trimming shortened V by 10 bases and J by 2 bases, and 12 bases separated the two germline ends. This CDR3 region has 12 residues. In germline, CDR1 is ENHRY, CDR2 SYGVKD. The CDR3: CASGTDTYEQYF. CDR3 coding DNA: TGTGCCAGCGGGACCGACACCTACGAGCAGTACTTC.

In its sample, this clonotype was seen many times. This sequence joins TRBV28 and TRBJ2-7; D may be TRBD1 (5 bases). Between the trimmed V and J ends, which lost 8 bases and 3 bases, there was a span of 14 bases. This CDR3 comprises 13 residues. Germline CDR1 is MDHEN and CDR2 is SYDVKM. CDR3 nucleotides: TGTGCCAGCTCAGGGTTTTCAGACTACGAGCAGTACTTC. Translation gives CASSGFSDYEQYF.

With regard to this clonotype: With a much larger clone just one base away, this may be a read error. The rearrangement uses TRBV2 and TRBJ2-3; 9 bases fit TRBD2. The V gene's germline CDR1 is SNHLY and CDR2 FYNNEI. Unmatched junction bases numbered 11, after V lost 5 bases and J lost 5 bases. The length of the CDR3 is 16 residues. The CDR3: CASSKLAGRGRDTQYF. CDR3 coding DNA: TGTGCCAGCAGTAAACTAGCGGGCCGTGGTAGAGATACGCAGTATTTT. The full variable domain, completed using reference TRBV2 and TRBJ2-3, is EPEVTQTPSHQVTQMGQEVILRCVPISNHLYFYWYRQILGQKVEFLVSFYNNEISEKSEIFDDQFSVERPDGSNFTLKIRSTKLEDSAMYFCASSKLAGRGRDTQYFGPGTRLTVL.

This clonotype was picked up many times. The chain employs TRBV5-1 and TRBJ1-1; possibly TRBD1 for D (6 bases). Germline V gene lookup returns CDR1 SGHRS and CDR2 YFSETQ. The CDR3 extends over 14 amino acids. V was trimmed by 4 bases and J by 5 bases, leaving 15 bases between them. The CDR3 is CASSLQTGPTEAFF. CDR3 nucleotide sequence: TGCGCCAGCAGCCTTCAGACAGGTCCAACTGAAGCTTTCTTT.

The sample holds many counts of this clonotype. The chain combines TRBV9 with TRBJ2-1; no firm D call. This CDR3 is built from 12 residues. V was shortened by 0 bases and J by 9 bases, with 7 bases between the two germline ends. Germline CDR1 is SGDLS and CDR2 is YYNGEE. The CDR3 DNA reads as TGTGCCAGCAGCGTAGTCGGTGGTGAGCAGTTCTTC. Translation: CASSVVGGEQFF. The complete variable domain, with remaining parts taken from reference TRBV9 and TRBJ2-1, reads DSGVTQTPKHLITATGQRVTLRCSPRSGDLSVYWYQQSLDQGLQFLIQYYNGEERAKGNILERFSAQQFPDLHSELNLSSLELGDSALYFCASSVVGGEQFFGPGTRLTVL.

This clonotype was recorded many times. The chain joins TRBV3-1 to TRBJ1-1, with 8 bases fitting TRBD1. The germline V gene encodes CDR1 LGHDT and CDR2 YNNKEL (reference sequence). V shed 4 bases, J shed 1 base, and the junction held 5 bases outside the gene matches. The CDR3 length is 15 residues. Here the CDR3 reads CASSPLGQGNTEAFF. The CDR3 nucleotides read TGTGCCAGCAGCCCCTTAGGACAGGGGAACACTGAAGCTTTCTTT.

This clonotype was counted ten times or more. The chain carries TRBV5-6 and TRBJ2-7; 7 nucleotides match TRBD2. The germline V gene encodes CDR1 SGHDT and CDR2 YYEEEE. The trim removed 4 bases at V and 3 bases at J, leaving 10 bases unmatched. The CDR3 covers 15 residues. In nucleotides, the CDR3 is TGTGCCAGCAGCCACGGGGGGAGCTGGAACTACGAGCAGTACTTC. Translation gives CASSHGGSWNYEQYF. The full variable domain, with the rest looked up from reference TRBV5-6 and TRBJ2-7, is DAGVTQSPTHLIKTRGQQVTLRCSPKSGHDTVSWYQQALGQGPQFIFQYYEEEERQRGNFPDRFSGHQFPNYSSELNVNALLLGDSALYLCASSHGGSWNYEQYFGPGTRLTVT.

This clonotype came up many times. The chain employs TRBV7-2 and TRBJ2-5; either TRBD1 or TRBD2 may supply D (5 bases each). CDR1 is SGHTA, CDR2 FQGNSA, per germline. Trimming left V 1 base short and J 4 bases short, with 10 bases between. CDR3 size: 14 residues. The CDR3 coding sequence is TGTGCCAGCAGCTTAGAAGCAGGGAGAGAGACCCAGTACTTC. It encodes CASSLEAGRETQYF.

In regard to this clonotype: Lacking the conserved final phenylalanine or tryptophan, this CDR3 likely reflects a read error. Here the CDR3 reads CASSLERGQPQHI. CDR3 nucleotide sequence: TGTGCCAGCAGCTTAGAAAGGGGTCAGCCCCAGCATATT. The chain links TRBV7-9 to TRBJ1-5, with D possibly being TRBD1 (5 bases). Trimming shortened V by 1 base and J by 6 bases, and 7 bases separated the two germline ends. CDR3 length: 13 residues. Per germline, CDR1 SEHNR and CDR2 FQNEAQ (reference sequence).

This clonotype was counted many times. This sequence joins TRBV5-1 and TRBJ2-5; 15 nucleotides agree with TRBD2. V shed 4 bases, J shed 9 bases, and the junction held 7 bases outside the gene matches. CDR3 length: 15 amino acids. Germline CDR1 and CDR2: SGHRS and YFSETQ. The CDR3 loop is CASSLGTSGRKSQYF. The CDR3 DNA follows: TGCGCCAGCAGCCTCGGGACTAGCGGGAGGAAGTCCCAGTACTTC.

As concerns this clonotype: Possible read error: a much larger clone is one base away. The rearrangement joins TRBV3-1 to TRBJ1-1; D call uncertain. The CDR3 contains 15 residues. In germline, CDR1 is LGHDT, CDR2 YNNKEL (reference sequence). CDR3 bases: TGTGGCAGCAGCCAAGCGTCGCCCTCCAGCACTGAAGCTTTCTTT. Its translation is CGSSQASPSSTEAFF. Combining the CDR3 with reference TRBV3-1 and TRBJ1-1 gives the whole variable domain DTAVSQTPKYLVTQMGNDKSIKCEQNLGHDTMYWYKQDSKKFLKIMFSYNNKELIINETVPNRFSPKSPDKAHLNLHINSLELGDSAVYFCGSSQASPSSTEAFFGQGTRLTVV.

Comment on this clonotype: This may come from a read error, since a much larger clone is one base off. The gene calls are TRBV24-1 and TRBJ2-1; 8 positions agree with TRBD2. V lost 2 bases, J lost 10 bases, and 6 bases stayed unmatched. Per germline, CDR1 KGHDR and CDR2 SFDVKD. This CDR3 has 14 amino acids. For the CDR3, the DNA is TGTGCCACCAGTGATTCCGGGACTAGTAAAGAGCAGTTCTTC. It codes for CATSDSGTSKEQFF.

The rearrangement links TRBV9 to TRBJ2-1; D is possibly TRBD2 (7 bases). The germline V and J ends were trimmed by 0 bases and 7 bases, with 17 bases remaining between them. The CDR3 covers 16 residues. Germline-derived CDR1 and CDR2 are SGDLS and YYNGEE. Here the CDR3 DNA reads TGTGCCAGCAGCGTAGGAGGGGGGGGGCGCGAAAATGAGCAGTTCTTC. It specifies CASSVGGGGRENEQFF.

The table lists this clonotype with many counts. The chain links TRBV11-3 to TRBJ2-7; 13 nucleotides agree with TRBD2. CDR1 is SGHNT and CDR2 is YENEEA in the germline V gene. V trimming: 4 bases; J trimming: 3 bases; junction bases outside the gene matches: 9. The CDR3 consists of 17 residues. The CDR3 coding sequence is TGTGCCAGCAGCTCCAGGACTAGCGGGAGAGCGAGCTACGAGCAGTACTTC. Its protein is CASSSRTSGRASYEQYF.

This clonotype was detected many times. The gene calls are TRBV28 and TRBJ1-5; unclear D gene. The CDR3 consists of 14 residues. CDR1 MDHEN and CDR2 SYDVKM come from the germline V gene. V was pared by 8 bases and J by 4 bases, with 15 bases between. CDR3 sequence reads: CASEDWGGNQPQHF. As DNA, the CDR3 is TGTGCCAGCGAAGATTGGGGAGGAAATCAGCCCCAGCATTTT.

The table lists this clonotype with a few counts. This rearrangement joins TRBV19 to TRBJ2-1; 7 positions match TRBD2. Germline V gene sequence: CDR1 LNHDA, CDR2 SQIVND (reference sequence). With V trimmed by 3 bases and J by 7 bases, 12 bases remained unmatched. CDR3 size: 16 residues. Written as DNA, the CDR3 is TGTGCCAGTAGTATGGGGAGGGCAGGGACTTCGAATGAGCAGTTCTTC. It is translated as CASSMGRAGTSNEQFF.

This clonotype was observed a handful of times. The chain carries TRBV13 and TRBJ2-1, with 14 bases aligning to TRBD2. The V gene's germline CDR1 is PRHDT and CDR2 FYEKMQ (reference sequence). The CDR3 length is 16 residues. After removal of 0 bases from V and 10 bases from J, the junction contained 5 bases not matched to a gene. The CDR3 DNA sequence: TGTGCCAGCAGCTTAGGCGCGACTAGCGGGAGGGAAGAGCAGTTCTTC. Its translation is CASSLGATSGREEQFF. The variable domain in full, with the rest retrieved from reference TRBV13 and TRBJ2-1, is AAGVIQSPRHLIKEKRETATLKCYPIPRHDTVYWYQQGPGQDPQFLISFYEKMQSDKGSIPDRFSAQQFSDYHSELNMSSLELGDSALYFCASSLGATSGREEQFFGPGTRLTVL.

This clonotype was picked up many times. The CDR3: CASSFPTGYNTGELFF. DNA of the CDR3: TGTGCCAGCAGCTTTCCGACAGGGTACAATACCGGGGAGCTGTTTTTT. The chain carries TRBV11-2 and TRBJ2-2, with TRBD1 matching 7 bases. Germline trimming cut 3 bases from V and 5 bases from J; bases unmatched to any gene: 9. This CDR3 spans 16 amino acids. Germline loops: CDR1 SGHAT, CDR2 FQNNGV.

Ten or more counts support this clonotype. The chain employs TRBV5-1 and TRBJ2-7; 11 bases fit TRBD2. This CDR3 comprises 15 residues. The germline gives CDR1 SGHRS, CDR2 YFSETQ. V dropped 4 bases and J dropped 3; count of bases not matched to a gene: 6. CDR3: CASSPGTSGNYEQYF. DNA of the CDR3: TGCGCCAGCAGCCCCGGGACTAGCGGAAACTACGAGCAGTACTTC.

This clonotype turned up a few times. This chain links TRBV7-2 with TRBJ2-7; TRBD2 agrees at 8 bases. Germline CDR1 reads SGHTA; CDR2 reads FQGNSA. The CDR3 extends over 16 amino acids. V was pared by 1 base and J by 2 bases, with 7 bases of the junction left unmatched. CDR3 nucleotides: TGTGCCAGCAGCTTAGATGCGGGAGGACTCCCCTACGAGCAGTACTTC. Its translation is CASSLDAGGLPYEQYF.

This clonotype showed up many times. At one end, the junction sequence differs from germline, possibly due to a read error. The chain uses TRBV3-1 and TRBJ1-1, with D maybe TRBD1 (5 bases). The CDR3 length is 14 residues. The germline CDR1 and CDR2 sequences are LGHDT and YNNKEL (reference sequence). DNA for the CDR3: TGTGCCAGCAGCCAGACAGCTCTGAAAACTGAAGCTTTCTTT. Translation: CASSQTALKTEAFF.

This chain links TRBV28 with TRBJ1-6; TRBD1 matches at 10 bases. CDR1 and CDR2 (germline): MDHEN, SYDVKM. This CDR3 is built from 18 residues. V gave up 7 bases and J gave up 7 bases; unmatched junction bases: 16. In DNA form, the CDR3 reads TGTGCCAGCACTTCAACACCCTGGACAGGGGGAGAGAATTCACCCCTCCACTTT. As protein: CASTSTPWTGGENSPLHF.

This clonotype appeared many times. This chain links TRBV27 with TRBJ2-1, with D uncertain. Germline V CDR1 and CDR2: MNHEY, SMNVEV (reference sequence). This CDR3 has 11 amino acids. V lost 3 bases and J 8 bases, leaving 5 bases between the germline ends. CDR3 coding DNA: TGTGCCAGCAGTTTTGGTGATGAGCAGTTCTTC. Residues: CASSFGDEQFF.

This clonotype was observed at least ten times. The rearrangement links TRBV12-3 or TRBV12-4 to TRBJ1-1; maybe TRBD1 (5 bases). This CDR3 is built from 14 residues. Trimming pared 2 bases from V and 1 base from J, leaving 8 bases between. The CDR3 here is CASSLYGGNTEAFF. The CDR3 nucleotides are TGTGCCAGCAGTTTATACGGGGGGAACACTGAAGCTTTCTTT.